The 32 T cell receptor beta chains reported below all come from one sample, sequenced in a study of technical replicates of blood from a handful of donors. Measured with immunoSEQ multiplex PCR; TCRdb has only the in-frame clones, and not every one. The sample lists tens of thousands of clones, 90% to 95% seen once, with about 0.24% in the top ten. Sample: T cells isolated from PBMCs. Receptors were obtained from a human donor in good health.

J is TRBJ2-2 and V is TRBV6-5; D possibly corresponds to TRBD2 (6 bases). This CDR3 has 15 amino acids. Germline loops: CDR1 MNHEY, CDR2 SVGAGI. V was pared by 4 bases and J by 6 bases, with 15 bases between. CDR3 sequence: CASSSGLHLAGELFF. The CDR3, as DNA: TGTGCCAGCAGTTCGGGACTTCACCTAGCCGGGGAGCTGTTTTTT.

This rearrangement joins TRBV11-3 to TRBJ1-1, with D possibly TRBD1 on 5 matching bases. There are 14 residues in the CDR3. Germline V gene data show CDR1 as SGHNT and CDR2 as YENEEA. Trimming took 6 bases from V and 4 from J, leaving 15 bases between them. The CDR3 DNA sequence: TGTGCCAGCAGTAAGAAGGCCGGGGGCACTGAAGCTTTCTTT. Translated: CASSKKAGGTEAFF.

The chain recombines TRBV2 with TRBJ1-5; 7 bases line up with TRBD1. Germline assignment: CDR1 SNHLY and CDR2 FYNNEI. V was pared by 6 bases and J by 6 bases, with 14 bases of the junction left unmatched. The CDR3 spans 16 residues. CDR3 protein: CASSLTSDRLFQPQHF. As DNA, the CDR3 is TGTGCCAGCAGCCTAACTTCGGACAGGTTGTTTCAGCCCCAGCATTTT.

The DNA for the CDR3 is TGTGCCAGCAGTCCGGGACAGGGGGCAACCTACGAGCAGTACTTC. The encoded protein is CASSPGQGATYEQYF. The chain links TRBV28 to TRBJ2-7, with 12 bases that match TRBD1. The germline V gene has CDR1 MDHEN and CDR2 SYDVKM. V lost 5 bases and J lost 2; bases outside the gene matches: 4. There are 15 residues in the CDR3.

The chain carries TRBV18 and TRBJ2-7; 10 bases are shared with TRBD1. J lost 5 bases, V lost 2 bases, and 3 bases had no gene match. The length of the CDR3 is 14 residues. CDR1 is KGHSH and CDR2 is LQKENI in the germline V gene. CDR3: CASSPGTGVDEQYF. CDR3 DNA: TGTGCCAGCTCACCAGGGACAGGGGTCGACGAGCAGTACTTC.

The V call is TRBV30, the J call TRBJ2-3; D is possibly TRBD1 (5 bases). Germline CDR1 GTSNPN, CDR2 SVGIG (reference sequence). The CDR3 length is 15 residues. V gave up 0 bases and J gave up 5 bases, with 15 bases separating them. CDR3 region: CAWSVGQGSGDTQYF. Written as DNA, the CDR3 is TGTGCCTGGAGTGTAGGGCAGGGCTCCGGAGATACGCAGTATTTT.

The chain employs TRBV11-2 and TRBJ2-4; 9 nucleotides align to TRBD1. Germline CDR1 reads SGHAT; CDR2 reads FQNNGV. This CDR3 spans 16 amino acids. The V and J ends lost 5 bases and 2 bases, in that order; junction bases with no gene match: 7. The CDR3 loop reads CASSRGQGFTKNIQYF. The CDR3, as DNA: TGTGCCAGCAGCCGAGGACAGGGGTTCACCAAAAACATTCAGTACTTC.

The gene calls are TRBV18 and TRBJ2-5; 9 positions agree with TRBD1. This CDR3 contains 16 residues. Per the germline V gene, CDR1 is KGHSH and CDR2 is LQKENI. The V segment lost 6 bases and the J segment 2 bases; nucleotides outside the gene matches: 10. CDR3 sequence: CASSVGQGTSQETQYF. CDR3 nucleotides: TGTGCCAGCTCTGTAGGACAGGGGACGTCTCAAGAGACCCAGTACTTC.

The chain uses TRBV30 and TRBJ1-4, with D perhaps matching TRBD1 (6 bases). Germline assignment: CDR1 GTSNPN and CDR2 SVGIG (reference sequence). The ends were cut back, 2 bases at V and 7 bases at J, with 17 bases in the middle. The CDR3 is made up of 15 amino acids. The CDR3 DNA reads TGTGCCTGGAGTAGGGTCCAGGGGCGTCTTGAAAAACTGTTTTTT. Protein sequence: CAWSRVQGRLEKLFF.

The V and J genes are TRBV7-9 and TRBJ1-4; no clear D. The V end lost 6 bases, the J end lost 8 bases, and 10 bases lay between the germline ends. The CDR3 runs to 12 residues. CDR1 and CDR2 from the germline V gene are SEHNR and FQNEAQ (reference sequence). Written as DNA, the CDR3 is TGTGCCAGCAGTCGTTCCCTCGAAAAACTGTTTTTT. Protein sequence: CASSRSLEKLFF.

This chain uses TRBV27 with TRBJ2-4, with TRBD1 identical over 10 bases. CDR1 MNHEY and CDR2 SMNVEV come from the germline V gene (reference sequence). V gave up 0 bases and J gave up 1 base; unmatched junction bases: 3. This CDR3 comprises 17 residues. CDR3 sequence reads: CASSLSDRGLAKNIQYF. In DNA form, the CDR3 reads TGTGCCAGCAGTTTATCAGACAGGGGGCTGGCCAAAAACATTCAGTACTTC.

The chain is built from TRBV19 and TRBJ1-1; unclear D gene. This CDR3 spans 13 amino acids. V lost 7 bases, J lost 2 bases, and 11 bases lay in between. The germline gives CDR1 LNHDA, CDR2 SQIVND (reference sequence). The CDR3 sequence is CASTEQHNTEAFF. In nucleotides, the CDR3 is TGTGCCAGTACCGAACAGCATAACACTGAAGCTTTCTTT.

The V call is TRBV12-5, the J call TRBJ1-1; D ambiguous. Germline-derived CDR1 and CDR2 are LGHNT and FRNRAP. This CDR3 region has 11 residues. Trimming pared 5 bases from V and 10 bases from J, leaving 11 bases between. CDR3 protein: CASGPTQTAFF. CDR3 DNA: TGTGCTAGTGGTCCAACACAAACAGCTTTCTTT.

The gene calls are TRBV7-6 and TRBJ2-1, with TRBD2 as a possible D gene (5 bases). Looked up from germline, CDR1 is SGHVS and CDR2 is FNYEAQ. Trimming cost V 0 bases and J 4 bases, with 7 bases left between them. CDR3 length: 14 residues. This chain's CDR3 is CASSLAGGYNEQFF. The DNA of the CDR3 is TGTGCCAGCAGCTTAGCTGGAGGTTACAATGAGCAGTTCTTC.

This chain joins TRBV30 and TRBJ2-2, with D possibly being TRBD2 (6 bases). V was clipped by 0 bases and J by 7 bases, with 24 bases between them. The CDR3 covers 18 residues. The germline V gene has CDR1 GTSNPN and CDR2 SVGIG (reference sequence). CDR3 DNA sequence: TGTGCCTGGAGTGTATCTCGCGGGACGGTCTTGTCGATCGGGGAGCTGTTTTTT. This codes for CAWSVSRGTVLSIGELFF.

V gene TRBV11-3 combines with J gene TRBJ2-1; 10 nucleotides align to TRBD1. After removal of 8 bases from V and 4 bases from J, the junction contained 2 bases not matched to a gene. The CDR3 covers 13 residues. Per germline, CDR1 SGHNT and CDR2 YENEEA. The CDR3 bases are TGTGCCAGCCGGGACAGGGGTTACAATGAGCAGTTCTTC. Encoded protein: CASRDRGYNEQFF.

A note on this clone: An end of the junction differs from the germline gene, which may be a read error. V and J are TRBV28 and TRBJ2-7, with D possibly being TRBD2 (5 bases). The CDR3 length is 12 residues. Germline V lookup: CDR1 MDHEN, CDR2 SYDVKM. CDR3: CARNKTRAMVDF. DNA for the CDR3: TGTGCCAGAAACAAAACTAGGGCTATGGTGGACTTC.

This clone has only one observation. V usage is TRBV11-2 and J usage is TRBJ2-7; D gene uncertain. The CDR3 contains 16 residues. V lost 2 bases, J lost 0 bases, and 14 bases lay in between. Germline CDR1 and CDR2: SGHAT and FQNNGV. The CDR3 DNA follows: TGTGCCAGCAGCTTAACCCACCGAATGAGCTCCTACGAGCAGTACTTC. This gives the protein CASSLTHRMSSYEQYF.

J is TRBJ2-5 and V is TRBV5-1, with TRBD1 identical over 7 bases. The length of the CDR3 is 14 residues. V shed 3 bases and J 2 bases; nucleotides not matched to a gene: 4. The germline V gene encodes CDR1 SGHRS and CDR2 YFSETQ. This chain's CDR3 is CASSSGTVQETQYF. The CDR3 DNA follows: TGCGCCAGCAGCTCGGGGACAGTTCAAGAGACCCAGTACTTC.

The V call is TRBV7-2, the J call TRBJ2-5; D gene uncertain. CDR3 length: 13 residues. Between the trimmed V and J ends, which lost 1 base and 1 base, there was a span of 4 bases. CDR1 and CDR2 (germline): SGHTA, FQGNSA. Written as DNA, the CDR3 is TGTGCCAGCAGCTTAGACAGCCAAGAGACCCAGTACTTC. The encoded protein is CASSLDSQETQYF.

The V gene is TRBV21-1, the J gene TRBJ2-6; the table names TRBD2, a call not compared with the DNA. TRBV21-1 has pseudogene status. CDR3 length equals 20 residues. The CDR3 loop is CASSTPSRARGGSGANVLTF. The CDR3 DNA reads TGTGCCAGCAGCACCCCCAGCAGGGCTAGGGGGGGCTCTGGGGCCAACGTCCTGACTTTC.

By share, this clone counts as medium-sized. J is TRBJ2-7 and V is TRBV6-5; 10 bases are a match to TRBD1. This CDR3 contains 15 residues. Trimming took 0 bases from V and 4 from J; bases not matched to a gene: 3. Per germline, CDR1 MNHEY and CDR2 SVGAGI. CDR3 coding DNA: TGTGCCAGCAGTTACTCTTGGGGACAGGGGTACGAGCAGTACTTC. Its translation: CASSYSWGQGYEQYF.

The chain joins TRBV9 to TRBJ2-7; 9 bases align to TRBD1. V lost 4 bases to trimming and J lost 5 bases; unmatched junction nucleotides: 7. The CDR3 spans 14 residues. The germline CDR1 and CDR2 sequences are SGDLS and YYNGEE. The CDR3 DNA reads as TGTGCCAGCAGCTCTCAGGGACAGGGCCACGAGCAGTACTTC. Translation: CASSSQGQGHEQYF.

The rearrangement uses TRBV28 and TRBJ1-1, with 7 bases aligning to TRBD1. Germline V CDR1 and CDR2: MDHEN, SYDVKM. The CDR3 has 17 residues. Germline trimming cut 2 bases from V and 4 bases from J; bases unmatched to any gene: 13. Here the CDR3 reads CASSLPPDRDSVTEAFF. The CDR3 DNA reads TGTGCCAGCAGTTTACCCCCAGACAGGGATTCGGTCACTGAAGCTTTCTTT.

The chain has TRBV5-6 and TRBJ1-1, with TRBD1 as a possible D gene (6 bases). CDR3 length: 16 amino acids. With 0 bases removed from V and 1 base from J, the gap between germline ends came to 13 bases. The germline CDR1 and CDR2 sequences are SGHDT and YYEEEE. The CDR3 nucleotides are TGTGCCAGCAGCTTGGCAATGAGGGGGTCGAACACTGAAGCTTTCTTT. Protein product: CASSLAMRGSNTEAFF.

The J gene is TRBJ1-1, the V gene TRBV19; D uncertain. CDR1 LNHDA and CDR2 SQIVND come from the germline V gene (reference sequence). The CDR3 is 14 residues long. Between the trimmed V and J ends, which lost 6 bases and 0 bases, there was a span of 11 bases. The CDR3 region has the DNA TGTGCCAGTAGCGCCCCAGCGATGAACACTGAAGCTTTCTTT. Translating gives CASSAPAMNTEAFF.

The rearrangement joins TRBV7-3 to TRBJ2-2; the D gene is possibly TRBD2 (7 bases). The CDR3 is made up of 15 amino acids. Trimming pared 2 bases from V and 7 bases from J, leaving 14 bases between. Germline assignment: CDR1 SGHTA and CDR2 FQGTGA. CDR3 coding DNA: TGTGCCAGCAGCTTACTGGGGGGGCCCAACGGGGAGCTGTTTTTT. Amino acid sequence: CASSLLGGPNGELFF.

This chain uses TRBV5-5 with TRBJ1-5; D is possibly TRBD1 (5 bases). Trimming took 4 bases from V and 4 from J, leaving 9 bases between them. The CDR3 is made up of 13 amino acids. From germline, CDR1 is SGHKS and CDR2 YYEKEE (reference sequence). CDR3 nucleotide sequence: TGTGCCAGCAGCCAGGGCCGTAATCAGCCCCAGCATTTT. Residues: CASSQGRNQPQHF.

This chain connects TRBV30 to TRBJ1-5; 10 nucleotides agree with TRBD1. Trimming took 3 bases from V and 5 from J; bases not matched to a gene: 4. This CDR3 comprises 14 residues. CDR1 and CDR2 from the germline V gene are GTSNPN and SVGIG (reference sequence). The CDR3 sequence: CAWSAGQGDQPQHF. As DNA, the CDR3 is TGTGCCTGGAGCGCCGGACAGGGGGATCAGCCCCAGCATTTT.

This clone was counted once. V is TRBV6-1 and J is TRBJ1-1, with D unclear. With 3 bases removed from V and 4 bases from J, the gap between germline ends came to 12 bases. Looked up from germline, CDR1 is MNHNS and CDR2 is SASEGT. CDR3 length: 14 amino acids. The CDR3 DNA reads as TGTGCCAGCAGTGAGTGGCAGGAAGGCACTGAAGCTTTCTTT. Amino acid sequence: CASSEWQEGTEAFF.

V usage is TRBV5-1 and J usage is TRBJ2-1, with D possibly being TRBD2 (5 bases). Germline-derived CDR1 and CDR2 are SGHRS and YFSETQ. V was trimmed by 1 base and J by 2 bases, leaving 16 bases between them. The CDR3 contains 17 residues. CDR3 residues: CASSLRWEHVPYNEQFF. The CDR3 bases are TGCGCCAGCAGCTTGCGGTGGGAGCATGTACCCTACAATGAGCAGTTCTTC.

The gene calls are TRBV2 and TRBJ1-2; 10 bases map to TRBD1. The J segment lost 1 base and the V segment lost 4 bases, leaving 0 bases of the junction unmatched. Germline V gives CDR1 SNHLY, CDR2 FYNNEI. The length of the CDR3 is 14 residues. In DNA form, the CDR3 reads TGTGCCAGCAGTGGGACAGGGGGTAACTATGGCTACACCTTC. This codes for CASSGTGGNYGYTF.